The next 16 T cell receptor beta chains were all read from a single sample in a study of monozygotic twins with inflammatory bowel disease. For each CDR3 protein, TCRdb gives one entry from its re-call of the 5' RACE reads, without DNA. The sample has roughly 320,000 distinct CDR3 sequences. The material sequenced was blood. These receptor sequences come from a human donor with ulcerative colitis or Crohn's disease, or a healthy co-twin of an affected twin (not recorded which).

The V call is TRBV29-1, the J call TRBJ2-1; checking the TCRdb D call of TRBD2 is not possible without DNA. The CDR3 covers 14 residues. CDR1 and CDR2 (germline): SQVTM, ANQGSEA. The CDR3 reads CSAMTSGRFNEQFF.

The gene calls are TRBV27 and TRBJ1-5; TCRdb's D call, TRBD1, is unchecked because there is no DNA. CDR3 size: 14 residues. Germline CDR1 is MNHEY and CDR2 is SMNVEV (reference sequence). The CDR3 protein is CASSLGGQGQPQHF.

CDR3 residues: CSVGGGQGAYNEQFF. This chain joins TRBV29-1 and TRBJ2-1; TCRdb returns TRBD1, unconfirmable since there is no DNA. The V gene's germline CDR1 is SQVTM and CDR2 ANQGSEA. This CDR3 has 15 amino acids.

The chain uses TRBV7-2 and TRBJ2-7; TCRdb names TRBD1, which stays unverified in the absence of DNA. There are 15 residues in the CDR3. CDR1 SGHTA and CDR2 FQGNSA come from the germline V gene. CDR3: CASSPRTGGGYEQYF.

CDR3: CASGRAGVVPYEQYF. The rearrangement links TRBV19 to TRBJ2-7; TCRdb gives TRBD1 as the D gene, but with no DNA this cannot be confirmed. Germline V gives CDR1 LNHDA, CDR2 SQIVND (reference sequence). CDR3 length equals 15 residues.

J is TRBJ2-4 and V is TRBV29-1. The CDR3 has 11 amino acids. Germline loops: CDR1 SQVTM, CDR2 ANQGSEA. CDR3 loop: CSVADWNMQYF.

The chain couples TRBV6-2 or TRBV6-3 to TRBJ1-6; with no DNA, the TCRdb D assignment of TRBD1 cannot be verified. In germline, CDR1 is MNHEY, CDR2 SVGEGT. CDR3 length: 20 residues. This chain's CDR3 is CASSYSLPGQGNSYNSPLHF.

CDR3 sequence reads: CASSPPEYYNEQFF. The chain has TRBV7-9 and TRBJ2-1; TCRdb's D call of TRBD1 is untestable without DNA. The CDR3 contains 14 residues. The V gene's germline CDR1 is SEHNR and CDR2 FQNEAQ (reference sequence).

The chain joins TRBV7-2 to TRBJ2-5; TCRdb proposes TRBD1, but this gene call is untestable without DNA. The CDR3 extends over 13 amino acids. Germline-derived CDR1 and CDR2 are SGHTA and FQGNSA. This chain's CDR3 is CASSPLGRETQYF.

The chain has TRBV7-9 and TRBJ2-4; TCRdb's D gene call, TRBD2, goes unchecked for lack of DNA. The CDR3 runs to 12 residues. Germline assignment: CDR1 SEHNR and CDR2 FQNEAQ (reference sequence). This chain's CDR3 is CASIGVRGSQYF.

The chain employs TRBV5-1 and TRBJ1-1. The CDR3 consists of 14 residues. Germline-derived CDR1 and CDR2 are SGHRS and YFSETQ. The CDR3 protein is CASRPTAKNTEAFF.

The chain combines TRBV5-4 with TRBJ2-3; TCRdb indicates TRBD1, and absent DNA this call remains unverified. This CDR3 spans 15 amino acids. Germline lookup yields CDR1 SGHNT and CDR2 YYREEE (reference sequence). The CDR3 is CASSYRGRGADTQYF.

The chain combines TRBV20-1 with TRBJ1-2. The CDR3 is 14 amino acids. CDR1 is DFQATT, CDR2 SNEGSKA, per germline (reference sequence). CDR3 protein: CSARRRTATYGYTF.

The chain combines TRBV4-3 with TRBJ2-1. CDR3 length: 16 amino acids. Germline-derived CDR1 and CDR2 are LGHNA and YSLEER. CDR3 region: CASSQGTSERYNEQFF.

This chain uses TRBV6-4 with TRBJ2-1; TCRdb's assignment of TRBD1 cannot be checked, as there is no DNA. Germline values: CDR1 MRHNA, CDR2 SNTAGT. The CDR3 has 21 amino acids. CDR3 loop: CASSPRNTRDRVKAPYNEQFF.

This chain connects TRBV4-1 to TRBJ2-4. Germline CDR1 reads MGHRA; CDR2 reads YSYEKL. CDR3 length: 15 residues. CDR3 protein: CASSQAGLAKNIQYF.